The clone carrying this TCR beta chain was seen a handful of times. CDR1 and CDR2 from the germline V gene are MDHEN and SYDVKM. Trimming pared 6 bases from V and 9 bases from J, leaving 10 bases between. The CDR3 contains 11 residues. The entry originates in a study of tumour-infiltrating T cells in Burkitt lymphoma. The method was immunoSEQ multiplex PCR; TCRdb's version includes in-frame clones alone and lacks a portion of them. The table lists roughly 5,000 clones, around an eighth of them singletons, with less than 30% in the top ten. The sample taken for sequencing was tumor tissue. The rearrangement links TRBV28 to TRBJ2-3; D uncertain. The TCR comes from a human donor with Burkitt lymphoma. The CDR3 loop reads CASSPGSTQYF. DNA for the CDR3: TGTGCCAGCAGCCCCGGTTCAACGCAGTATTTT.